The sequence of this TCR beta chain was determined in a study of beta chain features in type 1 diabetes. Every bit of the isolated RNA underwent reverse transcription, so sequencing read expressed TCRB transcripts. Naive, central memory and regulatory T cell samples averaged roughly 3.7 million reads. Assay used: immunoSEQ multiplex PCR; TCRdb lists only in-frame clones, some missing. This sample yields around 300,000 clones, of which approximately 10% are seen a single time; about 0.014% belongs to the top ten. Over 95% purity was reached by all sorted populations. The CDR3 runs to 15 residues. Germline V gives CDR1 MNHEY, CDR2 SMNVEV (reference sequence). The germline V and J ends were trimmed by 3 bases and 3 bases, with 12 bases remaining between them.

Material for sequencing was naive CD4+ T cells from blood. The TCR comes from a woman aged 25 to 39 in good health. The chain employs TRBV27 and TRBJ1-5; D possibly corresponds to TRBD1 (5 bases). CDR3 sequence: CASSFEAGNNQPQHF. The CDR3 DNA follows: TGTGCCAGCAGTTTCGAGGCAGGGAACAATCAGCCCCAGCATTTT.